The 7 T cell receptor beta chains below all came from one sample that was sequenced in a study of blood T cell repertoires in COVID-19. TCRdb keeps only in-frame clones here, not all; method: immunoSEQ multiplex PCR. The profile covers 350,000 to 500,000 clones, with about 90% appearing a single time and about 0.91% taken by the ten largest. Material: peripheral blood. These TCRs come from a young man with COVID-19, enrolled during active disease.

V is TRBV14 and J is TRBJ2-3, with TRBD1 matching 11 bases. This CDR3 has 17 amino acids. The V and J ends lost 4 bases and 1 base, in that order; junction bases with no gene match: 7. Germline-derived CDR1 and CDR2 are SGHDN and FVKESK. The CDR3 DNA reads TGTGCCAGCAGCCCTGGGACAGGGGGATACGGCACAGATACGCAGTATTTT. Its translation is CASSPGTGGYGTDTQYF.

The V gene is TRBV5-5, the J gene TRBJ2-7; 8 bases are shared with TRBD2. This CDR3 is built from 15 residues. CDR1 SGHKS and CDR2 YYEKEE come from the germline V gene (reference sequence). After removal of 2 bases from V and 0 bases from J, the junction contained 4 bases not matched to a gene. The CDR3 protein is CASSFRGGHSYEQYF. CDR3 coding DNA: TGTGCCAGCAGCTTTCGCGGGGGGCACTCCTACGAGCAGTACTTC. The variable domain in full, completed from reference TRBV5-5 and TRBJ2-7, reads DAGVTQSPTHLIKTRGQQVTLRCSPISGHKSVSWYQQVLGQGPQFIFQYYEKEERGRGNFPDRFSARQFPNYSSELNVNALLLGDSALYLCASSFRGGHSYEQYFGPGTRLTVT.

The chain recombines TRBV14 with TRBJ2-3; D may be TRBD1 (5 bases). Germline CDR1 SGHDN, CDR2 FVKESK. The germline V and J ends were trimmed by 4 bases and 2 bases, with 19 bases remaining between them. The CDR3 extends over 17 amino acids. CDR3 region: CASSPRLGQGDTDTQYF. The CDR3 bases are TGTGCCAGCAGCCCCCGTTTGGGGCAAGGGGACACAGATACGCAGTATTTT.

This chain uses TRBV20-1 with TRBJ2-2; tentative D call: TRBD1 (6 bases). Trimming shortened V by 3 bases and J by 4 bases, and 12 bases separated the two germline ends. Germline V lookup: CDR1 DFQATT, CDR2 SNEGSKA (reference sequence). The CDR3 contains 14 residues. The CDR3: CSASVGAGTGELFF. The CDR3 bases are TGCAGTGCTAGTGTGGGGGCAGGCACCGGGGAGCTGTTTTTT.

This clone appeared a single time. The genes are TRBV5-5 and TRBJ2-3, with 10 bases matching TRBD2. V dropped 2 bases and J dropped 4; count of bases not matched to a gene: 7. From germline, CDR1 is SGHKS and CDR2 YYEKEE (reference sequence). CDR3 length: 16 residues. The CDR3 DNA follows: TGTGCCAGCAGCTTAGCGGGAGGGCCTCGGGCAGATACGCAGTATTTT. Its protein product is CASSLAGGPRADTQYF.

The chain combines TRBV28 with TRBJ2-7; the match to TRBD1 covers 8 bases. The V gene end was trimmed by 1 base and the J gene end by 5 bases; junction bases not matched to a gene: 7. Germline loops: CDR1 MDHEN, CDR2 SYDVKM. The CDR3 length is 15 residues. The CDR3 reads CASSLSGQGRDEQYF. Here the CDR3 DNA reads TGTGCCAGCAGTTTATCAGGACAGGGTAGGGACGAGCAGTACTTC. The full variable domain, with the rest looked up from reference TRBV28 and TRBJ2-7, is DVKVTQSSRYLVKRTGEKVFLECVQDMDHENMFWYRQDPGLGLRLIYFSYDVKMKEKGDIPEGYSVSREKKERFSLILESASTNQTSMYLCASSLSGQGRDEQYFGPGTRLTVT.

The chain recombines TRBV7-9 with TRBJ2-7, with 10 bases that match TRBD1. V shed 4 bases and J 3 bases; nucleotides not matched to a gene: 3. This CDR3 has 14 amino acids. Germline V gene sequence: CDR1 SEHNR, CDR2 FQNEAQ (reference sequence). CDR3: CASSSGTGVYEQYF. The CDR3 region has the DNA TGTGCCAGCAGCTCCGGGACAGGGGTCTACGAGCAGTACTTC.